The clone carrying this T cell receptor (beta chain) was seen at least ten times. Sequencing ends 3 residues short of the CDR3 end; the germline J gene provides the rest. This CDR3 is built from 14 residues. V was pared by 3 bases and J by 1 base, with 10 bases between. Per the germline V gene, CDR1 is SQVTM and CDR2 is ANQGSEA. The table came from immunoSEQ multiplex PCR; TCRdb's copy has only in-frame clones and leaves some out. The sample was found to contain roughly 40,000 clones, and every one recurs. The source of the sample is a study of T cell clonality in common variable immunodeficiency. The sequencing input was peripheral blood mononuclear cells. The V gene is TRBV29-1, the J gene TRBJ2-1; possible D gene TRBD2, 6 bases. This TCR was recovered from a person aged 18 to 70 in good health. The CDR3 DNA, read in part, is TGCAGCGTTGAGCGGGAACGGTCCTACAATGAG. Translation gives CSVERERSYNE. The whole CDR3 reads CSVERERSYNEQFF.